This record looks at one T cell receptor beta chain sequence and its context. This clone was observed at least ten times. Its cognate antigen has yet to be identified. Sequencing ends 3 residues short of the CDR3 end; the germline J gene provides the rest. This record comes from a study of T cell clonality in common variable immunodeficiency (dated by TCRdb to about 2015). What the work shows at the level of the full study, not this receptor alone: Differences among patients in the CVID cohort limited the correlations between repertoire features and clinical complications. Reportedly, TCRbeta sequences from CVID had fewer deletions and N-nucleotide insertions, and highly modified clones with 13 or more V deletions were absent from CVID. TCRbeta clonality was higher in CVID subjects than in healthy controls (t-test p = 0.018), and the increase was most characteristic of about a third of subjects. Even though DNA input was equal, the average per sample came to roughly 80,000 unique sequences for controls compared with about 30,000 for CVID samples. It was noted by the authors that sequencing of the repertoires of T cell subpopulations would be needed to clarify the cause of the increased clonality in CVID. Healthy controls shared more TCRbeta clones with each other than CVID subjects shared among themselves (p < 0.0001).

For sequencing, equivalent amounts of genomic DNA were input from CVID and control samples. For every sample, a 60 bp segment covering the rearranged TCRbeta CDR3 region was amplified and then sequenced. The immunoSEQ assay, a bias-corrected multiplex PCR combined with high-throughput sequencing, was used to amplify TCRbeta. Regarding the original processing steps: Each unique nucleotide sequence was treated as a clone and annotated with V, D and J genes, copy number and frequency. Sequences were labeled productive if in frame, and non-productive if out of frame or containing stop codons. As previously described, Shannon's entropy was used to calculate clonality. The predicted amino acid sequences of productive clones were used to derive mean CDR3 Kyte-Doolittle hydropathy. Scaled V gene usage was hierarchically clustered using Manhattan distance and complete linkage with the R hclust function. To assess clone sharing by CDR3 amino acid sequence, 12 repertoires per group were resampled over 100 rounds. The repertoires were screened for approximately 72 published EBV-specific TCRbeta sequences and around 250 published CMV-specific TCRbeta sequences. After a couple of CVID samples that produced fewer than 10,000 sequences were dropped from the analysis, around 40 CVID repertoires remained. Here the immuneACCESS table is served through TCRdb, limited to in-frame sequences with V and J called. Missing clones are a known gap in these copies; in checked studies unresolved V genes cover under half, and the rest lacks a known reason. The V and J calls and clone size come from that table; D and trimming were worked out from the DNA. The sample records 45,000 to 55,000 clones, none occurring a single time. The ten most abundant clones make up roughly 5.5% of the sample.

V is clipped by 0 bases and J by 9 bases, and the sequence between their germline boundaries is 12 bases long. Counted from cysteine to phenylalanine, this CDR3 has 15 amino acids. The DNA has 36 bases, all within the CDR3, and is read from base 1. Via the germline V gene, CDR1 is MRHNA and CDR2 SNTAGT. Most of the CVID patients and most of the healthy controls were of Caucasian heritage. Heparinized peripheral whole blood samples of about 4.5 to 8.5 ml were obtained from each donor. Genomic DNA from adults with common variable immune deficiency (CVID) and from healthy adult controls was used for sequencing of TCRbeta CDR3 repertoires. The control group was made up of roughly 22 healthy adult volunteers (roughly ten male and approximately twelve female) whose ages ranged from roughly 23 to 66 years, with a mean age of approximately 34. Diluted blood was density-centrifuged over Hypaque 1077 or Ficoll-Paque to isolate peripheral blood mononuclear cells. Genomic DNA was extracted from unsorted mononuclear cells by Qiagen column purification or by a centrifugation-based method.

The clonotype originates from a person aged 18 to 69 in good health. The source material was peripheral blood mononuclear cells. Here the chain combines TRBV6-4 and TRBJ1-6, and possibly TRBD1, on 5 matching bases. The CDR3 corresponds to CASSDSRAGRSPLHF. The DNA read from the CDR3 is TGTGCCAGCAGTGACTCGAGGGCAGGGCGTTCACCC.